A selection of T cell receptor beta chains follows, all from one sample in a study of blood T cell repertoires in COVID-19. TCRdb's copy holds only in-frame clones and misses some; the assay was immunoSEQ multiplex PCR. The data show 100,000 to 150,000 clones, about 92% seen once. The sequenced sample consisted of peripheral blood. Receptor source: a man between 50 and 59 years old with active COVID-19. The CDR3 runs from the conserved cysteine through the conserved F or W. The D gene is left open where the match is weak. Some rows have no size entry. The others give once, few or many, or a class for an expanded clone.

cdr3_aa	cdr3_nt	clone_size	j_call	v_call	d_call
CASSRGPTSGPLRETQYF	TGCGCCAGCAGTCGAGGTCCGACTAGCGGGCCTCTGAGAGAGACCCAGTACTTC	few	TRBJ2-5	TRBV5-1	TRBD2
CASSEEQGSKETQYF	TGTGCCAGCAGTGAAGAACAGGGTTCTAAGGAGACCCAGTACTTC	NA	TRBJ2-5	TRBV2	NA
CASKGPTAGELFF	TGTGCCAGCAAGGGGCCGACGGCCGGGGAGCTGTTTTTT	NA	TRBJ2-2	TRBV6-5	NA
CASSIGGSEGNTIYF	TGTGCCAGTAGTATTGGGGGGTCAGAAGGAAACACCATATATTTT	NA	TRBJ1-3	TRBV19	NA
CATSSGKATNEKLFF	TGTGCCACCAGTAGCGGGAAGGCAACTAATGAAAAACTGTTTTTT	once	TRBJ1-4	TRBV24-1	NA
CASSIRLYNEQFF	TGTGCCAGTAGTATAAGACTATACAATGAGCAGTTCTTC	NA	TRBJ2-1	TRBV19	NA
CASSRSGAGGNEQFF	TGTGCCAGCAGCCGGTCAGGAGCGGGGGGCAATGAGCAGTTCTTC	NA	TRBJ2-1	TRBV3-1/TRBV3-2	TRBD2
CAIDRGLLRTNEKLFF	TGTGCCATTGACAGGGGGCTCCTTAGAACTAATGAAAAACTGTTTTTT	NA	TRBJ1-4	TRBV10-3	TRBD1
CASSELGPNTGELFF	TGTGCCAGCAGTGAGCTTGGGCCGAACACCGGGGAGCTGTTTTTT	NA	TRBJ2-2	TRBV25-1	NA
CASSDWRGATYEQYF	TGCGCCAGCAGTGATTGGCGGGGGGCTACCTACGAGCAGTACTTC	NA	TRBJ2-7	TRBV10-2	TRBD2
CASSFRRRSATEAFF	TGTGCCAGCAGCTTTAGGCGTCGCAGCGCCACTGAAGCTTTCTTT	NA	TRBJ1-1	TRBV3-1/TRBV3-2	NA
CASTQEGAGTEAFF	TGTGCCAGCACCCAGGAGGGCGCGGGCACTGAAGCTTTCTTT	NA	TRBJ1-1	TRBV7-9	NA
CASSLKKRLAGGPYEQFF	TGTGCCAGCAGCCTGAAAAAACGACTAGCGGGAGGGCCTTATGAGCAGTTCTTC	NA	TRBJ2-1	TRBV7-9	TRBD2
CASSYSASGGRDTQYF	TGTGCCAGCAGTTACTCGGCTAGCGGGGGCCGGGATACGCAGTATTTT	NA	TRBJ2-3	TRBV6-5	TRBD2
CASSPGANQPQHF	TGCGCCAGTTCTCCAGGGGCGAATCAGCCCCAGCATTTT	NA	TRBJ1-5	TRBV10-2	NA
CAISEIGTGNQPQHF	TGTGCCATCAGTGAAATAGGGACAGGCAATCAGCCCCAGCATTTT	NA	TRBJ1-5	TRBV10-3	TRBD1
CASSVRGSFTDTQYF	TGTGCCAGCAGTGTCCGGGGATCATTCACAGATACGCAGTATTTT	NA	TRBJ2-3	TRBV2	NA
CASSLRGPAFF	TGTGCCAGCAGTTTGAGGGGGCCAGCTTTCTTT	NA	TRBJ1-1	TRBV12-3/TRBV12-4	TRBD1
CASSQAGGQPQHF	TGTGCCAGCAGCCAAGCGGGAGGTCAGCCCCAGCATTTT	once	TRBJ1-5	TRBV3-1/TRBV3-2	NA
CASSWGGGLAGGPDRNEQFF	TGCGCCAGCAGCTGGGGTGGCGGACTAGCGGGAGGGCCAGATCGCAATGAGCAGTTCTTC	NA	TRBJ2-1	TRBV5-1	TRBD2
CASSQVAGSSYNEQFF	TGTGCCAGCAGCCAAGTGGCGGGAAGCTCCTACAATGAGCAGTTCTTC	NA	TRBJ2-1	TRBV3-1/TRBV3-2	NA
CASSLGTGNSPLHF	TGTGCCAGCAGCTTGGGGACAGGAAATTCACCCCTCCACTTT	NA	TRBJ1-6	TRBV5-6	TRBD1
CASRAGMYNEQFF	TGTGCCAGCAGAGCGGGAATGTACAATGAGCAGTTCTTC	NA	TRBJ2-1	TRBV7-6	TRBD2
CASSFEPDTQYF	TGTGCCAGCAGCTTTGAGCCAGATACGCAGTATTTT	NA	TRBJ2-3	TRBV5-6	NA
CASSPGQGRYEQYF	TGTGCCAGCAGTCCGGGACAGGGGAGGTACGAGCAGTACTTC	NA	TRBJ2-7	TRBV2	TRBD1
CASSWAREERNIQYF	TGTGCCAGCAGCTGGGCCAGGGAAGAAAGGAACATTCAGTACTTC	NA	TRBJ2-4	TRBV5-4	NA
CASSLGELWDEQFF	TGTGCCAGCAGCCTTGGGGAGCTTTGGGATGAGCAGTTCTTC	NA	TRBJ2-1	TRBV7-9	NA
CASSLFQSNQPQHF	TGTGCCAGCAGCTTGTTTCAGTCGAATCAGCCCCAGCATTTT	NA	TRBJ1-5	TRBV5-6	NA
CASSISGTGNTIYF	TGTGCCAGTAGTATTTCAGGAACTGGAAACACCATATATTTT	NA	TRBJ1-3	TRBV19	NA
CSVDSRTGNTGELFF	TGCAGCGTTGATTCCAGGACAGGGAACACCGGGGAGCTGTTTTTT	NA	TRBJ2-2	TRBV29-1	TRBD1
CASSKEGASGYTF	TGTGCCAGCAGTAAGGAGGGGGCGTCTGGCTACACCTTC	NA	TRBJ1-2	TRBV6-5	TRBD1
CASSSAGAYNEQFF	TGTGCCAGTAGTAGCGCGGGAGCCTACAATGAGCAGTTCTTC	NA	TRBJ2-1	TRBV19	TRBD2
CASSLTGTETQYF	TGTGCCAGCAGCTTGACAGGGACAGAGACCCAGTACTTC	NA	TRBJ2-5	TRBV5-4	NA
CASSRSERSSYEQYF	TGTGCCAGCAGTAGGTCGGAACGGAGCTCCTACGAGCAGTACTTC	NA	TRBJ2-7	TRBV6-5	NA
CASSLSTGNGELFF	TGTGCCAGCAGCTTATCCACAGGGAACGGGGAGCTGTTTTTT	NA	TRBJ2-2	TRBV7-2	NA
CASSVEIGGSTYNEQFF	TGTGCCAGCAGCGTAGAAATTGGCGGAAGCACCTACAATGAGCAGTTCTTC	NA	TRBJ2-1	TRBV9	NA
CASSQATGGRGNTIYF	TGTGCCAGCAGCCAAGCTACAGGGGGCAGGGGAAACACCATATATTTT	once	TRBJ1-3	TRBV14	TRBD1
CASSLVAGGRDEQFF	TGTGCCAGCAGTCTGGTAGCGGGAGGCCGGGATGAGCAGTTCTTC	NA	TRBJ2-1	TRBV6-5	TRBD2
CASSEPIGTGSYEQYF	TGCGCCAGCAGTGAGCCGATAGGGACAGGATCCTACGAGCAGTACTTC	NA	TRBJ2-7	TRBV10-2	TRBD1
CASSLGTTGTRNQPQHF	TGTGCCAGCAGCTTAGGAACAACAGGGACGAGAAATCAGCCCCAGCATTTT	NA	TRBJ1-5	TRBV11-2	NA
CASSQEYDSAGELFF	TGTGCCAGCAGCCAAGAGTACGATAGCGCCGGGGAGCTGTTTTTT	once	TRBJ2-2	TRBV3-1/TRBV3-2	NA
CASSQAGRLAYEQYF	TGTGCCAGCAGCCAAGCCGGCAGGTTGGCCTACGAGCAGTACTTC	NA	TRBJ2-7	TRBV3-1/TRBV3-2	NA
CASSTATAVSGELFF	TGTGCCAGTAGTACCGCAACAGCGGTATCCGGGGAGCTGTTTTTT	NA	TRBJ2-2	TRBV19	NA
CASKYRREATEAFF	TGTGCCAGCAAATATAGGAGGGAGGCCACTGAAGCTTTCTTT	NA	TRBJ1-1	TRBV2	NA
CASSRDYQNNEQFF	TGTGCCAGCAGCCGAGACTATCAGAACAATGAGCAGTTCTTC	many	TRBJ2-1	TRBV11-2	NA